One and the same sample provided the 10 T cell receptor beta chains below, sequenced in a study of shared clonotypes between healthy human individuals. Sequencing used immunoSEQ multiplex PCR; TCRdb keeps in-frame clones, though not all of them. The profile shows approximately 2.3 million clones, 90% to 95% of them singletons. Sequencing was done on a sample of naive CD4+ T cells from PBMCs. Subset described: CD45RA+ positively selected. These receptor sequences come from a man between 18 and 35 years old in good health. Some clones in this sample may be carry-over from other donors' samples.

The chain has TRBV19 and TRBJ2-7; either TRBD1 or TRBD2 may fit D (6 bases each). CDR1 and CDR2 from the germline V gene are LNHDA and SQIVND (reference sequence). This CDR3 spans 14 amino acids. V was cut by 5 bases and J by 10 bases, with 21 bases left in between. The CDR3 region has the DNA TGTGCCAGTAGTGCCGGGGGCCCCGGTACGAGCCAGTACTTC. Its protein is CASSAGGPGTSQYF.

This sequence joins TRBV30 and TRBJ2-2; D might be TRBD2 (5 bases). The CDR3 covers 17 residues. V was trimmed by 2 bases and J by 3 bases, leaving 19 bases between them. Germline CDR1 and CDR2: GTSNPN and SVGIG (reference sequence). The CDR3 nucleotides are TGTGCCTGGAGTAAATATTTCGCGGGTGGGGACACCGGGGAGCTGTTTTTT. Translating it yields CAWSKYFAGGDTGELFF.

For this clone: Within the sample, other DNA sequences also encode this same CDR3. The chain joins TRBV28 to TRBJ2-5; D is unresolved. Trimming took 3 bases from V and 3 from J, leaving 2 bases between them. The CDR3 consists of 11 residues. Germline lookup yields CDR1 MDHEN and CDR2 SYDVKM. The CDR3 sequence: CASSFEETQYF. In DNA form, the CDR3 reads TGTGCCAGCAGTTTTGAAGAGACCCAGTACTTC. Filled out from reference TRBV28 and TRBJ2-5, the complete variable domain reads DVKVTQSSRYLVKRTGEKVFLECVQDMDHENMFWYRQDPGLGLRLIYFSYDVKMKEKGDIPEGYSVSREKKERFSLILESASTNQTSMYLCASSFEETQYFGPGTRLLVL.

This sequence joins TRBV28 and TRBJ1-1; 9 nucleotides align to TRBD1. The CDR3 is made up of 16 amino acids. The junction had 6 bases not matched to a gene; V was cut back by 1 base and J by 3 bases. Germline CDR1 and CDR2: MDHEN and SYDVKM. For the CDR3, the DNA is TGTGCCAGCAGTTTATTATTCGACAGGGGGGACACTGAAGCTTTCTTT. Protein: CASSLLFDRGDTEAFF.

The CDR3 protein is CASSDLVMNTEAFF. CDR3 in DNA: TGTGCCAGCAGTGACCTTGTGATGAACACTGAAGCTTTCTTT. The V call is TRBV2, the J call TRBJ1-1; D not resolved. CDR1 SNHLY and CDR2 FYNNEI come from the germline V gene. V gave up 3 bases and J gave up 0 bases, with 8 bases separating them. This CDR3 spans 14 amino acids. The variable domain in full, with the rest retrieved from reference TRBV2 and TRBJ1-1, is EPEVTQTPSHQVTQMGQEVILRCVPISNHLYFYWYRQILGQKVEFLVSFYNNEISEKSEIFDDQFSVERPDGSNFTLKIRSTKLEDSAMYFCASSDLVMNTEAFFGQGTRLTVV.

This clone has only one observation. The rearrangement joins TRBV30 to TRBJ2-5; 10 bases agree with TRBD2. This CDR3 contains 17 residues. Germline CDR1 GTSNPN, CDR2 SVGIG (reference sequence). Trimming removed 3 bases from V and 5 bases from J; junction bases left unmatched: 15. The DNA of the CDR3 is TGTGCCTGGAGAGGATCTAGCGGGAGTCGGTTTTTGGAGACCCAGTACTTC. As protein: CAWRGSSGSRFLETQYF. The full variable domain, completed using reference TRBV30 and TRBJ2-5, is SQTIHQWPATLVQPVGSPLSLECTVEGTSNPNLYWYRQAAGRGLQLLFYSVGIGQISSEVPQNLSASRPQDRQFILSSKKLLLSDSGFYLCAWRGSSGSRFLETQYFGPGTRLLVL.

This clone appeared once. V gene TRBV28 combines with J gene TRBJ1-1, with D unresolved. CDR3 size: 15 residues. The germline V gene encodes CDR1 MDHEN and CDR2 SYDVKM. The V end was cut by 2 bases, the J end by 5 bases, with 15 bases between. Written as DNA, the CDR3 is TGTGCCAGCAGTTTACCGGGGATAGCTGGGACTGAAGCTTTCTTT. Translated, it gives CASSLPGIAGTEAFF.

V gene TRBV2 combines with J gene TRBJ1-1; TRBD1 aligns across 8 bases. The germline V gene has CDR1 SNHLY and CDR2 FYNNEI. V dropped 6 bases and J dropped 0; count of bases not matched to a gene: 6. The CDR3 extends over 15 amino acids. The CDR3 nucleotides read TGTGCCAGCAGCCGGGACAGGACCATGAACACTGAAGCTTTCTTT. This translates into CASSRDRTMNTEAFF.

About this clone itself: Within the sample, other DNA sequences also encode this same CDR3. The CDR3 here is CASSLATGADYGYTF. The CDR3 region has the DNA TGCGCCAGCAGCTTGGCTACAGGGGCGGACTATGGCTACACCTTC. The rearrangement joins TRBV5-1 to TRBJ1-2; 7 bases agree with TRBD1. CDR3 length equals 15 residues. The V segment lost 0 bases and the J segment 3 bases; nucleotides outside the gene matches: 5. Looked up from germline, CDR1 is SGHRS and CDR2 is YFSETQ.

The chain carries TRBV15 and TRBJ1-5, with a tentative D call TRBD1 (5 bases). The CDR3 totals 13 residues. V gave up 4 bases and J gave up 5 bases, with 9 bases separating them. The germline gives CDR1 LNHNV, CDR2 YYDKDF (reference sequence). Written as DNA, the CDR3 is TGTGCCACCAGCACACGGGGGGATCAGCCCCAGCATTTT. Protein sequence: CATSTRGDQPQHF.